This T cell receptor beta chain was identified during a study of blood T cell repertoires in COVID-19. Cohort assignment relied on participant-reported clinical history. Shortly before study entry, within 2 weeks, exposed participants had met a COVID-19 case. The authors' processing: Reference gene primer amplification yielded estimated nucleated cell counts. Using immunoSEQ multiplex PCR, the repertoire was profiled, and TCRdb retains in-frame clones only, with some absent. V, J and clone size derive from that table, while D and trimming were established from the DNA sequence. The sample carries 200,000 to 250,000 clones, nearly 90% recorded once. The sample was PBMCs or T cells enriched from blood (not recorded which). The sequence came from a man aged 30-40 years who had been exposed to COVID-19.

In DNA form, the CDR3 reads TGTGCCAGCAGTATAGCAGAACAAACCAGAGAGACCCAGTACTTC. Amino acids: CASSIAEQTRETQYF. This chain links TRBV27 with TRBJ2-5; D not resolved. CDR1 is MNHEY and CDR2 is SMNVEV in the germline V gene (reference sequence). CDR3 size: 15 residues. The V gene lost 5 bases and the J gene lost 4 bases, with 17 bases spanning the gap.